Sequencing of this TCR beta chain was carried out in a study of T cell responses to AZD1222 COVID-19 vaccine. Whole-study results and caveats: Among spike-specific TCRs, nearly half reportedly target unmutated variant regions.

The CDR3 has 16 amino acids. The germline V gene encodes CDR1 LGHDT and CDR2 YNNKEL (reference sequence). The ends lost 4 bases at V and 2 bases at J; junction bases unmatched: 5. Points on this clone: Its antigen remains unidentified.

Sequenced by immunoSEQ multiplex PCR; TCRdb stores in-frame clones only, minus some. The table shows 95,000 to 150,000 clones, with less than 90% occurring only once. The sample here was peripheral blood, taken on day 0 of AZD1222 vaccination. This rearrangement joins TRBV3-1 (or the pseudogene TRBV3-2) to TRBJ2-2, with TRBD1 matching over 9 bases. This receptor was identified in an adult in good health. The CDR3 loop reads CASSRWTGVNTGELFF. The CDR3 DNA reads TGTGCCAGCAGCCGTTGGACAGGGGTAAACACCGGGGAGCTGTTTTTT.